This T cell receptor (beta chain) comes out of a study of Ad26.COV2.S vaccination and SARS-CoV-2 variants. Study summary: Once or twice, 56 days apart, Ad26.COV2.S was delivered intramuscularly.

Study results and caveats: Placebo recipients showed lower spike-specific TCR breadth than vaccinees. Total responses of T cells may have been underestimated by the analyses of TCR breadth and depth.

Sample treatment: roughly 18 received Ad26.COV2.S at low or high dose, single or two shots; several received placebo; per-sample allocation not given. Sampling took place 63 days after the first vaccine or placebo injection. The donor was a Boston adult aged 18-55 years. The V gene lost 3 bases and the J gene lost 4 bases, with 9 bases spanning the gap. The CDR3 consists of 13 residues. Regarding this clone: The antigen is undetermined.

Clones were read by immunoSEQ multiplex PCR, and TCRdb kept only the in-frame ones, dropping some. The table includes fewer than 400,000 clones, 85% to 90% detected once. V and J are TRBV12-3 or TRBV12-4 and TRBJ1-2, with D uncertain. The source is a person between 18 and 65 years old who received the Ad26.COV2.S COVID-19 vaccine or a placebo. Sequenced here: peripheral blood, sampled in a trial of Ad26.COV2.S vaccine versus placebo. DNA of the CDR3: TGTGCCAGCAGTTTGAGGTTGGCCTATGGCTACACCTTC. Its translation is CASSLRLAYGYTF.